This T cell receptor (beta chain) was sequenced for a study of blood T cell repertoires in COVID-19. In the study overall: PBMCs, B-cell-depleted T cells, or T cells were the source of the cDNA or gDNA that made up the material.

Deletions cut 0 bases from V and 6 bases from J, with 10 bases between. Germline V gene data show CDR1 as SGHRS and CDR2 as YFSETQ. The CDR3 has 14 amino acids. Clones were read by immunoSEQ multiplex PCR, and TCRdb kept only the in-frame ones, dropping some. Of 380,000 or so clones listed, around 87% were seen once; the top ten hold approximately 1.2%. Recovered Cohort 3 donors showed two negative PCRs, clearance, or symptom resolution. The material sequenced was PBMCs or T cells enriched from blood (not recorded which). This receptor was obtained from a man aged 25-45 years who had recovered from COVID-19. This chain connects TRBV5-1 to TRBJ1-3; D is unresolved. This CDR3 reads CASSLDSGLNTIYF. The CDR3 nucleotides are TGCGCCAGCAGCTTGGACAGCGGACTAAACACCATATATTTT.